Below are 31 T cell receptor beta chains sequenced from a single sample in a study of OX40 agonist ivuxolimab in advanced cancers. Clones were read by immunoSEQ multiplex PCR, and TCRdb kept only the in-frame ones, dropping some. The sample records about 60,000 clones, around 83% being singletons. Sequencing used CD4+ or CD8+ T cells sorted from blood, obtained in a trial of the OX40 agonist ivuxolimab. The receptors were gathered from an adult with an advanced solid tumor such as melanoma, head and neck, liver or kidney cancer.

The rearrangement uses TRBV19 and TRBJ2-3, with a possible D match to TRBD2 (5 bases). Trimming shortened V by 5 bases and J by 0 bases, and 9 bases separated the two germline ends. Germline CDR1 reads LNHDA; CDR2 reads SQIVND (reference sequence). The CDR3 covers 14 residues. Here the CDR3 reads CASSSRTSTDTQYF. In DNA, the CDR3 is TGTGCCAGTAGTTCAAGGACTAGCACAGATACGCAGTATTTT.

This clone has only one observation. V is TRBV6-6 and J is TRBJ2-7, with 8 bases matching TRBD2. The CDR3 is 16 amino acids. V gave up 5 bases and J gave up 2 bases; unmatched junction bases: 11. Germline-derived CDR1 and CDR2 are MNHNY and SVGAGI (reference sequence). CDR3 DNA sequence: TGTGCCAGCAGTACCGTCTTGAGCGGGGGTACCTACGAGCAGTACTTC. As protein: CASSTVLSGGTYEQYF.

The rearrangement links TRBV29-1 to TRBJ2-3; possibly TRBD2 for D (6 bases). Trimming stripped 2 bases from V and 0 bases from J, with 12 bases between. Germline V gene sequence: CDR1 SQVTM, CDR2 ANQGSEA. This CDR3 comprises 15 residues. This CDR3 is CSVERLAFSTDTQYF. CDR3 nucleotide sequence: TGCAGCGTTGAACGGCTAGCGTTTAGCACAGATACGCAGTATTTT.

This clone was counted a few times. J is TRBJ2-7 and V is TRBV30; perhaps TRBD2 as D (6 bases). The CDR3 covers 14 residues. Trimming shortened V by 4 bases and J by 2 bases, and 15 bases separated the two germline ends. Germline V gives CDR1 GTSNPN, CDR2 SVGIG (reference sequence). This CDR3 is CAWTSGRGAYEQYF. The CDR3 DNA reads TGTGCCTGGACAAGCGGGCGCGGGGCCTACGAGCAGTACTTC. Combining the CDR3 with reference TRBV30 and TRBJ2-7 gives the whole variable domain SQTIHQWPATLVQPVGSPLSLECTVEGTSNPNLYWYRQAAGRGLQLLFYSVGIGQISSEVPQNLSASRPQDRQFILSSKKLLLSDSGFYLCAWTSGRGAYEQYFGPGTRLTVT.

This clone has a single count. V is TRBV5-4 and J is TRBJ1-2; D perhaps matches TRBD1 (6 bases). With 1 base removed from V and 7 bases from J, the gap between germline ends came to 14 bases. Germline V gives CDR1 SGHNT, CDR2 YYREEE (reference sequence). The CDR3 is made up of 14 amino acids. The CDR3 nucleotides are TGTGCCAGCAGCTTGTTCTCGGCAGGGGCTGGCTACACCTTC. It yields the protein CASSLFSAGAGYTF.

CDR3 sequence: CASSPRGSLINTEAFF. For the CDR3, the DNA is TGTGCCAGCAGCCCCAGGGGTTCCCTTATCAACACTGAAGCTTTCTTT. V gene TRBV5-6 combines with J gene TRBJ1-1; D may be TRBD1 (6 bases). V was cut by 4 bases and J by 2 bases, with 18 bases left in between. Germline CDR1 SGHDT, CDR2 YYEEEE. This CDR3 is built from 16 residues.

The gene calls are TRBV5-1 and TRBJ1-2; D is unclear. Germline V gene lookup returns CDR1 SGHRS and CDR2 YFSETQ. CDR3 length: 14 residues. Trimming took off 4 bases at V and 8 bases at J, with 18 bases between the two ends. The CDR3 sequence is CASSISDSSRGYTF. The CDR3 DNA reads TGCGCCAGCAGCATTAGCGACTCATCCAGGGGCTACACCTTC.

CDR3 region: CASSLRSGGGTDTQYF. In DNA form, the CDR3 reads TGTGCCAGCAGCTTACGTAGCGGGGGGGGCACAGATACGCAGTATTTT. The chain joins TRBV5-4 to TRBJ2-3; 11 nucleotides align to TRBD2. Germline V gene data show CDR1 as SGHNT and CDR2 as YYREEE (reference sequence). The V segment lost 2 bases and the J segment 1 base; nucleotides outside the gene matches: 3. The CDR3 covers 16 residues.

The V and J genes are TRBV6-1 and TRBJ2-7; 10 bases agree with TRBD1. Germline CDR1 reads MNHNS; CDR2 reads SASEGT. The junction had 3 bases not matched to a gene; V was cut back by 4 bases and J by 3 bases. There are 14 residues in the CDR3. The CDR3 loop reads CASSVRTGGYEQYF. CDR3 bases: TGTGCCAGCAGTGTTAGGACAGGGGGCTACGAGCAGTACTTC.

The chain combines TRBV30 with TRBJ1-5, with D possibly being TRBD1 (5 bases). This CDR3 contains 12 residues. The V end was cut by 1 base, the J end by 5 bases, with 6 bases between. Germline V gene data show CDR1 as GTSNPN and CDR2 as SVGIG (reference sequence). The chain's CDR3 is CAWSGGDQPQHF. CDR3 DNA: TGTGCCTGGAGTGGGGGGGATCAGCCCCAGCATTTT.

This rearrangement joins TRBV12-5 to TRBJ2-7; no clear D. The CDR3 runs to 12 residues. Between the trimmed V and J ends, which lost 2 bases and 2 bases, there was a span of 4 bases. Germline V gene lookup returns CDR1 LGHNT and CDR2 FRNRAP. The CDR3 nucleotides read TGTGCTAGTGGTTTGAATACCTACGAGCAGTACTTC. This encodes CASGLNTYEQYF. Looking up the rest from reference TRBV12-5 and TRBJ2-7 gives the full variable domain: DARVTQTPRHKVTEMGQEVTMRCQPILGHNTVFWYRQTMMQGLELLAYFRNRAPLDDSGMPKDRFSAEMPDATLATLKIQPSEPRDSAVYFCASGLNTYEQYFGPGTRLTVT.

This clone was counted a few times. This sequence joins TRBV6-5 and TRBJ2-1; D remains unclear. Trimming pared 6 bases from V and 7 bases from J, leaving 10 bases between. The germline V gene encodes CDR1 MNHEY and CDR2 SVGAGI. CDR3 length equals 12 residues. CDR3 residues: CASRNGRNEQFF. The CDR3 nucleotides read TGTGCCAGCAGAAACGGAAGGAATGAGCAGTTCTTC.

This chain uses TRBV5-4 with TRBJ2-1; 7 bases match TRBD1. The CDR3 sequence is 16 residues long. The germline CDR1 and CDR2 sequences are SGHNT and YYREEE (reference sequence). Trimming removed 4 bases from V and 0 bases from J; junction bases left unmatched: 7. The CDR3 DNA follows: TGTGCCAGCAGCACGGGACAGCTTAGCTCCTACAATGAGCAGTTCTTC. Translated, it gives CASSTGQLSSYNEQFF.

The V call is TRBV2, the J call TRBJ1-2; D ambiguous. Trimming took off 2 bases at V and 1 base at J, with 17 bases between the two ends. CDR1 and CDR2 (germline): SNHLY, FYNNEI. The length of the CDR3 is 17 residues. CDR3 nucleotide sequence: TGTGCCAGCAGTGAATACCAGCTTCCTACCATTAACTATGGCTACACCTTC. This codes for CASSEYQLPTINYGYTF.

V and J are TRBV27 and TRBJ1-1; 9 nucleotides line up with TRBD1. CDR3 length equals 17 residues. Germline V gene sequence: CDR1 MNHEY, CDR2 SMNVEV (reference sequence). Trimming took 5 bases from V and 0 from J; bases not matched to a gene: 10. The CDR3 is CASSPMTGGGMNTEAFF. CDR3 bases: TGTGCCAGCAGTCCAATGACAGGGGGAGGAATGAACACTGAAGCTTTCTTT.

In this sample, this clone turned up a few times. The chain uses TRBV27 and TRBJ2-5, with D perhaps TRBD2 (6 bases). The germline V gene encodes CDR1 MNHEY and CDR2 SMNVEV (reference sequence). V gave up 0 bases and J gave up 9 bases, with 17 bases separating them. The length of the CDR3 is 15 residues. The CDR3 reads CASSLSTGTVGSQYF. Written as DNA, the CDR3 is TGTGCCAGCAGTTTATCGACCGGGACTGTAGGGTCCCAGTACTTC.

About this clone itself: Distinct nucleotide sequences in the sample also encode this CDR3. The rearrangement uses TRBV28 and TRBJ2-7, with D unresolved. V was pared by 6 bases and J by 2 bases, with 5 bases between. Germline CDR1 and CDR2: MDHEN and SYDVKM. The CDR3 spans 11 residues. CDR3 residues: CASSSPYEQYF. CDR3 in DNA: TGTGCCAGCAGCTCCCCCTACGAGCAGTACTTC. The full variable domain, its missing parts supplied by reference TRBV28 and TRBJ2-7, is DVKVTQSSRYLVKRTGEKVFLECVQDMDHENMFWYRQDPGLGLRLIYFSYDVKMKEKGDIPEGYSVSREKKERFSLILESASTNQTSMYLCASSSPYEQYFGPGTRLTVT.

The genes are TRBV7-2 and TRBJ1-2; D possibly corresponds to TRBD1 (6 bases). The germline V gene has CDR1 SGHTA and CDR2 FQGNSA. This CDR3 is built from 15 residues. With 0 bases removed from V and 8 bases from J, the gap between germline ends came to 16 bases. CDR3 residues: CASSLARRQTGGYTF. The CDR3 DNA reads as TGTGCCAGCAGCTTAGCGCGGAGACAGACAGGAGGCTACACCTTC.

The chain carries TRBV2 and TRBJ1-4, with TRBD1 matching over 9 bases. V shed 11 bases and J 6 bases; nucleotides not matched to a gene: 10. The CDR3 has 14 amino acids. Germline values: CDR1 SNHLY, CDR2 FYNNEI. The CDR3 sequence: CAGHKDRGYEKLFF. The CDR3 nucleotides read TGTGCCGGACACAAGGACAGGGGATATGAAAAACTGTTTTTT.

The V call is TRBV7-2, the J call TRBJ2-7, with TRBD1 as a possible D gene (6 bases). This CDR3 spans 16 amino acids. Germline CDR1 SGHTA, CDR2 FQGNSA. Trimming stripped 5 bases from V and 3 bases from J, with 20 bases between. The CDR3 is CASSQQGTYPIYEQYF. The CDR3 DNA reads TGTGCCAGCAGCCAACAGGGAACCTATCCCATCTACGAGCAGTACTTC. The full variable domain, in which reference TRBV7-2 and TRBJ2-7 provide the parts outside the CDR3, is GAGVSQSPSNKVTEKGKDVELRCDPISGHTALYWYRQSLGQGLEFLIYFQGNSAPDKSGLPSDRFSAERTGGSVSTLTIQRTQQEDSAVYLCASSQQGTYPIYEQYFGPGTRLTVT.

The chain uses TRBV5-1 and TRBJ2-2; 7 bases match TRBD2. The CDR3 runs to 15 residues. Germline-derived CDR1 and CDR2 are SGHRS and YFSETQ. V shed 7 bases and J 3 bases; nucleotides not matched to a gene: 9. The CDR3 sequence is CASATQGGYTGELFF. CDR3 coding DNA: TGCGCCAGCGCTACTCAGGGAGGGTACACCGGGGAGCTGTTTTTT.

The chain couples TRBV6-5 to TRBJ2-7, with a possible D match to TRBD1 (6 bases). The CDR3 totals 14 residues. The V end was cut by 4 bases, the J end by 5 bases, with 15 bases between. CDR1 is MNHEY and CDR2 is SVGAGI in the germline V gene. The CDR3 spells CASSSLLQGNEQYF. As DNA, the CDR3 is TGTGCCAGCAGTTCGTTGCTACAGGGCAACGAGCAGTACTTC.

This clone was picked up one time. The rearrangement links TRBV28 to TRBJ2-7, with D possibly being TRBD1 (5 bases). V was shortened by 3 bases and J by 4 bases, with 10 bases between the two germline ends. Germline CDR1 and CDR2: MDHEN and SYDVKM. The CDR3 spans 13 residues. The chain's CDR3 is CASSFQQGYEQYF. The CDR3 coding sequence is TGTGCCAGCAGTTTTCAGCAGGGTTACGAGCAGTACTTC. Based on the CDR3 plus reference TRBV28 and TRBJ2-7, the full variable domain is DVKVTQSSRYLVKRTGEKVFLECVQDMDHENMFWYRQDPGLGLRLIYFSYDVKMKEKGDIPEGYSVSREKKERFSLILESASTNQTSMYLCASSFQQGYEQYFGPGTRLTVT.

CDR3 protein: CSVDSVGLQYF. DNA for the CDR3: TGCAGCGTTGATAGTGTAGGGCTCCAGTACTTC. V is TRBV29-1 and J is TRBJ2-7; D uncertain. The CDR3 length is 11 residues. V lost 3 bases and J lost 10, with 13 bases in between. Germline V lookup: CDR1 SQVTM, CDR2 ANQGSEA.

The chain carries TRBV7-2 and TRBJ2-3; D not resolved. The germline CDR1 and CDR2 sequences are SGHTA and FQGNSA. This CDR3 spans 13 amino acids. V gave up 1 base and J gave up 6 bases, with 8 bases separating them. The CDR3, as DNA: TGTGCCAGCAGCTTAGGCTCCCCGGATACGCAGTATTTT. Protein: CASSLGSPDTQYF.

This CDR3 is CASRPSSGEGEKLFF. Here the CDR3 DNA reads TGTGCCAGCAGACCTTCTTCGGGGGAAGGGGAAAAACTGTTTTTT. The chain joins TRBV27 to TRBJ1-4; D may be TRBD1 (5 bases). This CDR3 contains 15 residues. V lost 6 bases and J 8 bases, leaving 19 bases between the germline ends. Per germline, CDR1 MNHEY and CDR2 SMNVEV (reference sequence).

The CDR3 protein is CASSPSAGGRNEQFF. The CDR3 DNA follows: TGTGCCAGCAGTCCGTCAGCGGGGGGAAGGAATGAGCAGTTCTTC. The rearrangement uses TRBV28 and TRBJ2-1; 9 positions match TRBD2. V shed 5 bases and J 7 bases; nucleotides not matched to a gene: 9. From germline, CDR1 is MDHEN and CDR2 SYDVKM. This CDR3 region has 15 residues.

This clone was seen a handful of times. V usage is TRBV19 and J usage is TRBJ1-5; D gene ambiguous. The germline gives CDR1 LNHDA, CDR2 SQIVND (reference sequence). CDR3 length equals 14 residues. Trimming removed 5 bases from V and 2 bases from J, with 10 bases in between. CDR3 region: CASSPGQGNQPQHF. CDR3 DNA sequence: TGTGCCAGTAGTCCCGGGCAGGGCAATCAGCCCCAGCATTTT.

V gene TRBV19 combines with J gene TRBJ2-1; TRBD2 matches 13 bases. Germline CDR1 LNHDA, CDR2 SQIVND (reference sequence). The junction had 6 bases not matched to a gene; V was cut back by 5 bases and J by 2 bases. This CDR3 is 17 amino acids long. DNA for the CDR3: TGTGCCAGTAGTGCTCGGACTAGCGGGAGTACCTACAATGAGCAGTTCTTC. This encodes CASSARTSGSTYNEQFF.

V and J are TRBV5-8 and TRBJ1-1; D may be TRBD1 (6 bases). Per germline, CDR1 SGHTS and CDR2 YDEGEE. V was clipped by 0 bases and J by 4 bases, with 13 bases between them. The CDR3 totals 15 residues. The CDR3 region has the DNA TGTGCCAGCAGCTTGGTGTGGACAGCGGGCACTGAAGCTTTCTTT. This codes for CASSLVWTAGTEAFF.

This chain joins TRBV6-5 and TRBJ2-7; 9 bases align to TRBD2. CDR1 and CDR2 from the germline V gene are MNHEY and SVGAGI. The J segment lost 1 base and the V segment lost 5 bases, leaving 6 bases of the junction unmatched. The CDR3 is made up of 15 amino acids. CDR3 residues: CASSRSGSASYEQYF. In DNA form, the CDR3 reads TGTGCCAGCAGTCGTAGCGGGAGCGCGTCCTACGAGCAGTACTTC.